The 23 T cell receptor beta chains below all came from one sample that was sequenced in a study of blood T cell repertoires in COVID-19. The protocol was immunoSEQ multiplex PCR, while the TCRdb copy is restricted to in-frame clones and leaves out a portion. The table shows about 180,000 clones, with 80% to 90% occurring only once. Sequenced input: PBMCs or T cells enriched from blood (not recorded which). All receptors come from a man aged 45-65 years who had recovered from COVID-19.

The chain joins TRBV28 to TRBJ1-2; D is undetermined. Germline V CDR1 and CDR2: MDHEN, SYDVKM. Deletions cut 9 bases from V and 7 bases from J, with 15 bases between. The CDR3 covers 12 residues. The CDR3 DNA follows: TGTGCCAGAAAAGACTCAATGGGTGGCTACACCTTC. Amino acid sequence: CARKDSMGGYTF.

The chain has TRBV6-6 and TRBJ1-2, with 9 bases that match TRBD1. The ends lost 6 bases at V and 4 bases at J; junction bases unmatched: 3. This CDR3 is built from 13 residues. Germline V gene data show CDR1 as MNHNY and CDR2 as SVGAGI (reference sequence). Written as DNA, the CDR3 is TGTGCCAGCAGGCGACAGGGGGGCTATGGCTACACCTTC. Protein sequence: CASRRQGGYGYTF.

The V and J genes are TRBV3-1 (or the pseudogene TRBV3-2) and TRBJ2-5, with 12 bases lining up with TRBD2. The ends lost 2 bases at V and 5 bases at J; junction bases unmatched: 9. This CDR3 has 17 amino acids. Germline loops: CDR1 LGHDT, CDR2 YNNKEL (reference sequence). The CDR3 DNA reads as TGTGCCAGCAGCCAAATAGCTAGCGGGGGGGCCCGGGAGACCCAGTACTTC. It encodes CASSQIASGGARETQYF.

V is TRBV12-2 and J is TRBJ2-7; the D segment call TRBD1 is taken from the table without a DNA check. TRBV12-2 is classified as a pseudogene. The CDR3 consists of 14 residues. CDR3 sequence: CASRPPSGGVGQYF. The DNA of the CDR3 is TGTGCAAGTCGCCCACCATCAGGGGGCGTCGGGCAGTACTTC.

This clone was observed a single time. The genes are TRBV29-1 and TRBJ2-2; the match to TRBD1 covers 11 bases. This CDR3 has 13 amino acids. Germline CDR1 is SQVTM and CDR2 is ANQGSEA. V lost 7 bases, J lost 4 bases, and 2 bases stayed unmatched. The CDR3 nucleotides are TGCAGCGGAGGGACAGGGGGCACCGGGGAGCTGTTTTTT. Protein: CSGGTGGTGELFF.

This clone was observed a few times. The chain employs TRBV9 and TRBJ1-6; 8 bases are shared with TRBD1. CDR3 length equals 16 residues. Per germline, CDR1 SGDLS and CDR2 YYNGEE. The V and J ends lost 3 bases and 5 bases, in that order; junction bases with no gene match: 7. The CDR3 region is CASSGPDRVDNSPLHF. In DNA form, the CDR3 reads TGTGCCAGCAGCGGTCCGGACAGGGTGGATAATTCACCCCTCCACTTT.

The chain joins TRBV9 to TRBJ2-1; TRBD1 matches at 7 bases. The germline CDR1 and CDR2 sequences are SGDLS and YYNGEE. The CDR3 contains 14 residues. V was pared by 3 bases and J by 5 bases, with 5 bases of the junction left unmatched. The DNA for the CDR3 is TGTGCCAGCAGCGCGTACAGGGGCCACAATGAGCAGTTCTTC. Protein product: CASSAYRGHNEQFF.

This chain uses TRBV30 with TRBJ1-1, with TRBD1 as a possible D gene (5 bases). This CDR3 is 14 amino acids long. Trimming took 3 bases from V and 0 from J, leaving 11 bases between them. Germline-derived CDR1 and CDR2 are GTSNPN and SVGIG (reference sequence). The CDR3 loop is CAWSEDSMNTEAFF. Here the CDR3 DNA reads TGTGCCTGGAGCGAAGACAGTATGAACACTGAAGCTTTCTTT.

The chain joins TRBV7-9 to TRBJ1-4; no clear D gene. The CDR3 extends over 14 amino acids. Per the germline V gene, CDR1 is SEHNR and CDR2 is FQNEAQ (reference sequence). Trimming shortened V by 6 bases and J by 4 bases, and 12 bases separated the two germline ends. CDR3 residues: CASSWALGNEKLFF. CDR3 bases: TGTGCCAGCAGTTGGGCTTTGGGTAATGAAAAACTGTTTTTT.

V and J are TRBV10-1 and TRBJ2-7, with 11 bases lining up with TRBD1. Trimming removed 6 bases from V and 5 bases from J; junction bases left unmatched: 6. The CDR3 runs 14 residues. Germline CDR1 WNHNN, CDR2 SYGVQD (reference sequence). The CDR3 loop reads CASSAGTGGHEQYF. The CDR3 coding sequence is TGCGCCAGCAGCGCCGGGACAGGGGGTCACGAGCAGTACTTC.

This clone was detected ten times or more. The chain carries TRBV27 and TRBJ1-2; 7 bases line up with TRBD1. Germline-derived CDR1 and CDR2 are MNHEY and SMNVEV (reference sequence). The CDR3 is 18 residues long. Trimming removed 5 bases from V and 7 bases from J; junction bases left unmatched: 22. CDR3 nucleotides: TGTGCCAGCAGTCCCTACGCGACAGGGCTAGAATCATTCGGTGGCTACACCTTC. Its translation is CASSPYATGLESFGGYTF.

J is TRBJ1-4 and V is TRBV14; no firm D call. Germline CDR1 is SGHDN and CDR2 is FVKESK. CDR3 length equals 16 residues. Trimming took off 0 bases at V and 7 bases at J, with 15 bases between the two ends. The CDR3 nucleotides read TGTGCCAGCAGCCAAGACCCGGTACGGGGTGGTGAAAAACTGTTTTTT. Translated, it gives CASSQDPVRGGEKLFF.

This sequence joins TRBV7-2 and TRBJ2-3; TRBD2 agrees at 15 bases. Trimming cost V 5 bases and J 6 bases; bases outside gene matches: 12. The CDR3 spans 18 residues. The germline CDR1 and CDR2 sequences are SGHTA and FQGNSA. The CDR3 loop is CASSKTGTSGGTGDTQYF. The CDR3 nucleotides read TGTGCCAGCAGCAAAACCGGGACTAGCGGGGGGACAGGGGATACGCAGTATTTT.

The CDR3 sequence: CASTGSGANVLTF. For the CDR3, the DNA is TGTGCCAGCACGGGGTCCGGGGCCAACGTCCTGACTTTC. The rearrangement uses TRBV6-5 and TRBJ2-6; weak D call: TRBD2 (5 bases). The CDR3 has 13 amino acids. Trimming took off 7 bases at V and 4 bases at J, with 8 bases between the two ends. Germline CDR1 reads MNHEY; CDR2 reads SVGAGI.

V is TRBV28 and J is TRBJ1-6; no firm D call. Trimming removed 1 base at V and 8 bases at J, with 15 bases between. The CDR3 loop spans 16 amino acids. Germline V gives CDR1 MDHEN, CDR2 SYDVKM. The CDR3 bases are TGTGCCAGCAGTTTATCCCCTCGGGGTGGGTATTCACCCCTCCACTTT. Amino acid sequence: CASSLSPRGGYSPLHF.

In its sample, this clone was seen once. The chain recombines TRBV19 with TRBJ1-2; tentative D call: TRBD1 (5 bases). Per germline, CDR1 LNHDA and CDR2 SQIVND (reference sequence). The CDR3 consists of 18 residues. Trimming pared 3 bases from V and 0 bases from J, leaving 20 bases between. CDR3 loop: CASSIQDRPVPSNYGYTF. The CDR3 DNA reads as TGTGCCAGTAGTATTCAAGACAGACCAGTACCTTCTAACTATGGCTACACCTTC.

V usage is TRBV15 and J usage is TRBJ2-7, with a weak D call TRBD2 (6 bases). Germline V lookup: CDR1 LNHNV, CDR2 YYDKDF (reference sequence). This CDR3 has 15 amino acids. V lost 4 bases to trimming and J lost 5 bases, with 18 bases between them. Here the CDR3 DNA reads TGTGCCACCAGCACCCGGGAGAAAGGGATCAACGAGCAGTACTTC. Protein: CATSTREKGINEQYF.

Notes on this clone: Other DNA sequences from this sample encode an identical CDR3 as well. The chain recombines TRBV12-3 or TRBV12-4 with TRBJ1-1; D ambiguous. The CDR3 consists of 13 residues. The V end was cut by 0 bases, the J end by 7 bases, with 9 bases between. CDR3 in amino acids: CASSLASGGEAFF. CDR3 sequence (DNA): TGTGCCAGCAGTTTAGCTTCCGGCGGTGAAGCTTTCTTT.

The chain is built from TRBV28 and TRBJ1-5; the D is unclear. The germline CDR1 and CDR2 sequences are MDHEN and SYDVKM. This CDR3 region has 16 residues. The ends were cut back, 5 bases at V and 8 bases at J, with 22 bases in the middle. The CDR3 spells CASSPRLRSVNKPQHF. The CDR3 bases are TGTGCCAGCAGTCCCAGATTACGGAGCGTAAATAAGCCCCAGCATTTT.

The gene calls are TRBV3-1 (or the pseudogene TRBV3-2) and TRBJ2-1; TRBD1 matches 8 bases. Germline V gives CDR1 LGHDT, CDR2 YNNKEL (reference sequence). The CDR3 extends over 14 amino acids. Germline trimming cut 2 bases from V and 5 bases from J; bases unmatched to any gene: 2. Written as DNA, the CDR3 is TGTGCCAGCAGCCAATGGGACAGGAACAATGAGCAGTTCTTC. Translation gives CASSQWDRNNEQFF.

CDR3 sequence (DNA): TGTGCCAGCAGCGCGACTAGCGCGGGTGGCGGGGAGCTGTTTTTT. Encoded protein: CASSATSAGGGELFF. The V call is TRBV6-5, the J call TRBJ2-2, with 8 bases lining up with TRBD2. The J segment lost 7 bases and the V segment lost 6 bases, leaving 10 bases of the junction unmatched. The germline CDR1 and CDR2 sequences are MNHEY and SVGAGI. The CDR3 has 15 residues.

V usage is TRBV5-1 and J usage is TRBJ2-5, with D possibly matching TRBD1 (5 bases). Germline V gives CDR1 SGHRS, CDR2 YFSETQ. Trimming took off 4 bases at V and 2 bases at J, with 9 bases between the two ends. The length of the CDR3 is 13 residues. CDR3 DNA: TGCGCCAGCAGCGCAGGACAACAAGAGACCCAGTACTTC. This sequence encodes CASSAGQQETQYF.

This chain connects TRBV18 to TRBJ1-5; 7 positions agree with TRBD1. Germline loops: CDR1 KGHSH, CDR2 LQKENI. V trimming: 6 bases; J trimming: 7 bases; junction bases outside the gene matches: 6. The CDR3 extends over 13 amino acids. The chain's CDR3 is CASSHDRDQPQHF. The DNA for the CDR3 is TGTGCCAGCTCGCACGACAGGGACCAGCCCCAGCATTTT. The full variable domain, rest sourced from reference TRBV18 and TRBJ1-5, is NAGVMQNPRHLVRRRGQEARLRCSPMKGHSHVYWYRQLPEEGLKFMVYLQKENIIDESGMPKERFSAEFPKEGPSILRIQQVVRGDSAAYFCASSHDRDQPQHFGDGTRLSIL.